This T cell receptor beta chain is drawn from a study of cytomegalovirus exposure and HLA in healthy donors. This table comes from immunoSEQ multiplex PCR, and its TCRdb copy is limited to in-frame clones, with some not included. The sample contains about 44,000 clones, approximately 93% of which appear only once. V was clipped by 5 bases and J by 0 bases; unmatched bases: 17. The CDR3 has 19 amino acids. The germline CDR1 and CDR2 sequences are SGHDT and YYEEEE. Study-wide points: There were a few CMV-associated chains whose specificity for CMV antigens was confirmed in vitro.

Points on this clone: The target antigen is unknown.

The V and J genes are TRBV5-6 and TRBJ1-1; 9 bases line up with TRBD1. The sequenced material came from PBMCs. The receptor was derived from a woman under 30 in good health and CMV-seronegative. This chain's CDR3 is CASRKLRGRQGGMNTEAFF. In nucleotides, the CDR3 is TGTGCCAGCAGGAAGCTTAGGGGGAGACAGGGGGGTATGAACACTGAAGCTTTCTTT.